These 19 T cell receptor beta chains came from one sample sequenced in a study. TCRdb keeps only in-frame clones here, not all; method: immunoSEQ multiplex PCR. The sample lists roughly 68,000 clones, 80% to 95% occurring once. The sequenced material came from PBMCs. The receptors were gathered from a middle-aged man with rheumatoid arthritis.

The chain employs TRBV2 and TRBJ2-5; tentatively, D is TRBD2 (5 bases). With 5 bases removed from V and 4 bases from J, the gap between germline ends came to 14 bases. The length of the CDR3 is 14 residues. Per germline, CDR1 SNHLY and CDR2 FYNNEI. As DNA, the CDR3 is TGTGCCAGCAGTAGACACCCCGCGGGAGAGACCCAGTACTTC. As protein: CASSRHPAGETQYF.

The chain employs TRBV28 and TRBJ2-7; the D is unclear. Per germline, CDR1 MDHEN and CDR2 SYDVKM. This CDR3 has 16 residues. V was cut by 3 bases and J by 4 bases, with 19 bases left in between. CDR3 sequence: CASSFSPATGLYEQYF. CDR3 DNA sequence: TGTGCCAGCAGTTTTTCCCCGGCGACCGGCTTATACGAGCAGTACTTC. Looking up the rest from reference TRBV28 and TRBJ2-7 gives the full variable domain: DVKVTQSSRYLVKRTGEKVFLECVQDMDHENMFWYRQDPGLGLRLIYFSYDVKMKEKGDIPEGYSVSREKKERFSLILESASTNQTSMYLCASSFSPATGLYEQYFGPGTRLTVT.

The chain couples TRBV7-2 to TRBJ2-1, with 10 bases that match TRBD2. V was pared by 1 base and J by 1 base, with 10 bases of the junction left unmatched. This CDR3 has 19 amino acids. CDR1 is SGHTA and CDR2 is FQGNSA in the germline V gene. For the CDR3, the DNA is TGTGCCAGCAGCTTAGATCTTTTAGCGGGGGGCCCTTCCTACAATGAGCAGTTCTTC. Protein sequence: CASSLDLLAGGPSYNEQFF. Full variable domain (outside the CDR3, taken from reference TRBV7-2 and TRBJ2-1): GAGVSQSPSNKVTEKGKDVELRCDPISGHTALYWYRQSLGQGLEFLIYFQGNSAPDKSGLPSDRFSAERTGGSVSTLTIQRTQQEDSAVYLCASSLDLLAGGPSYNEQFFGPGTRLTVL.

The chain couples TRBV10-1 to TRBJ2-6; unclear D gene. Trimming took off 4 bases at V and 0 bases at J, with 7 bases between the two ends. The CDR3 runs to 15 residues. Germline assignment: CDR1 WNHNN and CDR2 SYGVQD (reference sequence). CDR3 protein: CASSADSSGANVLTF. CDR3 in DNA: TGCGCCAGCAGTGCTGATAGCTCTGGGGCCAACGTCCTGACTTTC.

The rearrangement uses TRBV25-1 and TRBJ2-7; no firm D call. The CDR3 length is 11 residues. Trimming pared 4 bases from V and 6 bases from J, leaving 7 bases between. Germline values: CDR1 MGHDK, CDR2 SYGVNS. CDR3 sequence reads: CASSGAFEQYF. CDR3 DNA sequence: TGTGCCAGCAGTGGAGCCTTCGAGCAGTACTTC.

The chain employs TRBV7-9 and TRBJ2-3; D is perhaps TRBD1 (5 bases). The CDR3 loop spans 15 amino acids. The V end was cut by 1 base, the J end by 1 base, with 9 bases between. The germline V gene has CDR1 SEHNR and CDR2 FQNEAQ (reference sequence). As DNA, the CDR3 is TGTGCCAGCAGCTTAGGGTCGACAGGCACAGATACGCAGTATTTT. Protein: CASSLGSTGTDTQYF.

The V and J genes are TRBV2 and TRBJ2-1; 7 bases line up with TRBD2. This CDR3 contains 15 residues. V trimming: 5 bases; J trimming: 3 bases; junction bases outside the gene matches: 7. The V gene's germline CDR1 is SNHLY and CDR2 FYNNEI. For the CDR3, the DNA is TGTGCCAGCAGTTTTCTAGCGGTAAGCTACAATGAGCAGTTCTTC. The encoded protein is CASSFLAVSYNEQFF.

The CDR3 DNA sequence: TGTGCCACCAGTGATTCTCCTCATCCGGGCCACTATGGCTACACCTTC. This gives the protein CATSDSPHPGHYGYTF. The chain carries TRBV24-1 and TRBJ1-2; no firm D call. V was clipped by 2 bases and J by 3 bases, with 15 bases between them. There are 16 residues in the CDR3. CDR1 and CDR2 (germline): KGHDR, SFDVKD.

This chain links TRBV4-3 with TRBJ2-3, with 9 bases aligning to TRBD2. The CDR3 length is 21 residues. J lost 0 bases, V lost 3 bases, and 19 bases had no gene match. Germline CDR1 LGHNA, CDR2 YSLEER. CDR3 loop: CASSHPPWTSAPSTSTDTQYF. CDR3 DNA: TGCGCCAGCAGCCACCCCCCCTGGACTAGCGCCCCATCGACTAGCACAGATACGCAGTATTTT.

The V call is TRBV4-1, the J call TRBJ2-1; 13 bases are shared with TRBD2. The CDR3 loop spans 15 amino acids. V dropped 1 base and J dropped 9; count of bases not matched to a gene: 3. Germline CDR1 and CDR2: MGHRA and YSYEKL. CDR3 nucleotide sequence: TGCGCCAGCAGCCAAGGGACTAGCGGGAGACTTGAGCAGTTCTTC. Protein sequence: CASSQGTSGRLEQFF.

V and J are TRBV7-6 and TRBJ2-2, with TRBD1 matching 12 bases. This CDR3 has 16 residues. With V trimmed by 5 bases and J by 5 bases, 6 bases remained unmatched. The germline V gene has CDR1 SGHVS and CDR2 FNYEAQ. The CDR3 spells CASSPGTGGGTGELFF. Written as DNA, the CDR3 is TGTGCCAGCAGCCCCGGGACAGGGGGCGGAACCGGGGAGCTGTTTTTT.

The rearrangement joins TRBV6-5 to TRBJ2-3; D unresolved. V lost 2 bases, J lost 2 bases, and 14 bases lay in between. The V gene's germline CDR1 is MNHEY and CDR2 SVGAGI. The CDR3 is 16 amino acids. The CDR3 protein is CASSYETWGSTDTQYF. The CDR3 bases are TGTGCCAGCAGTTACGAAACGTGGGGTTCCACAGATACGCAGTATTTT.

This sequence joins TRBV29-1 and TRBJ1-6; 8 bases match TRBD1. After removal of 8 bases from V and 5 bases from J, the junction contained 5 bases not matched to a gene. This CDR3 comprises 13 residues. CDR1 and CDR2 from the germline V gene are SQVTM and ANQGSEA. In DNA, the CDR3 is TGCAGCATACGGGACAGGAATAATTCACCCCTCCACTTT. Encoded protein: CSIRDRNNSPLHF.

This rearrangement joins TRBV7-8 to TRBJ1-1; D is ambiguous. V was clipped by 6 bases and J by 3 bases, with 8 bases between them. CDR1 is SGHVS and CDR2 is FQNEAQ in the germline V gene. This CDR3 is built from 12 residues. The CDR3 protein is CASRSSYTEAFF. The CDR3 coding sequence is TGTGCCAGCAGGTCCAGCTACACTGAAGCTTTCTTT.

This rearrangement joins TRBV24-1 to TRBJ2-4, with 10 bases identical to TRBD2. Germline values: CDR1 KGHDR, CDR2 SFDVKD. CDR3 length: 18 residues. Unmatched junction bases numbered 19, after V lost 7 bases and J lost 8 bases. The CDR3 sequence is CATSPRRGEREGSHIQYF. The CDR3 region has the DNA TGTGCCACCAGCCCCCGGAGGGGCGAGCGGGAGGGTAGTCACATTCAGTACTTC.

Here the CDR3 DNA reads TGTGCCAGCAGCGTCGGGACTAGCGTATACAATGAGCAGTTCTTC. Translation gives CASSVGTSVYNEQFF. This chain connects TRBV9 to TRBJ2-1; 10 nucleotides agree with TRBD2. The CDR3 runs to 15 residues. Germline trimming cut 2 bases from V and 4 bases from J; bases unmatched to any gene: 3. Germline lookup yields CDR1 SGDLS and CDR2 YYNGEE.

In DNA form, the CDR3 reads TGTGCCAGCAGCCGGACAGGGAATCAGCCCCAGCATTTT. It yields the protein CASSRTGNQPQHF. This chain uses TRBV12-3 or TRBV12-4 with TRBJ1-5; TRBD1 matches 8 bases. This CDR3 has 13 residues. V was pared by 6 bases and J by 4 bases, with 2 bases of the junction left unmatched.

This clone was recorded only once. J is TRBJ1-1 and V is TRBV7-3; a weak D match, TRBD1 (5 bases). Germline V gives CDR1 SGHTA, CDR2 FQGTGA. This CDR3 is 14 amino acids long. The V end was cut by 5 bases, the J end by 2 bases, with 12 bases between. CDR3 residues: CASSRDSGNTEAFF. CDR3 nucleotide sequence: TGTGCCAGCAGCCGGGACTCCGGAAACACTGAAGCTTTCTTT.

The chain is built from TRBV6-4 and TRBJ2-3; 8 positions match TRBD2. CDR1 and CDR2 from the germline V gene are MRHNA and SNTAGT. The CDR3 totals 14 residues. The ends lost 5 bases at V and 2 bases at J; junction bases unmatched: 3. Here the CDR3 DNA reads TGTGCCAGCAGTCAGCGGGGGCTCACAGATACGCAGTATTTT. Encoded protein: CASSQRGLTDTQYF.